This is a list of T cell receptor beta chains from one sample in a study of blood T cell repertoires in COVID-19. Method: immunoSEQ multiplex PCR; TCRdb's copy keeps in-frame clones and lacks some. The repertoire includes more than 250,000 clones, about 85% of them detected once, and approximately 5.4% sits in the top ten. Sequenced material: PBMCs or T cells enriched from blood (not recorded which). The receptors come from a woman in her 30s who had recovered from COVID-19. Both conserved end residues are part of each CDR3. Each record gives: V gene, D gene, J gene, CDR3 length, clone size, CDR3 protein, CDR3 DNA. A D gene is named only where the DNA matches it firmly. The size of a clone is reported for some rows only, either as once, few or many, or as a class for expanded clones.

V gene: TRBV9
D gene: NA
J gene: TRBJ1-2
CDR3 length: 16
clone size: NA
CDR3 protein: CASSASGTTTNYGYTF
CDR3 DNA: TGTGCCAGCAGCGCCTCGGGAACAACGACTAACTATGGCTACACCTTC

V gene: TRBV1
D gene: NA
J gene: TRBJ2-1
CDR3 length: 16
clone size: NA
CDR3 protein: CTSSLGRLTSYNEQFF
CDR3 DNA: TGCACCAGCAGCCTAGGCCGACTGACCTCCTACAATGAGCAGTTCTTC

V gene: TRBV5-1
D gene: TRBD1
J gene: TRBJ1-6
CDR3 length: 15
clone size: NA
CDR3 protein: CASSLGQDYNSPLHF
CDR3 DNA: TGCGCCAGCAGCTTAGGACAGGACTATAATTCACCCCTCCACTTT

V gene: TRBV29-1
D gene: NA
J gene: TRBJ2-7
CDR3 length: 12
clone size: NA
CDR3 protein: CSVGIEGYEQYF
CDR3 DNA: TGCAGCGTTGGCATCGAGGGCTACGAGCAGTACTTC

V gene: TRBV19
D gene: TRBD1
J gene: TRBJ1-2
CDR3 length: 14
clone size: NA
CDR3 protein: CASSTGTGTNGYTF
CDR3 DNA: TGTGCCAGTAGTACAGGGACAGGGACGAACGGCTACACCTTC

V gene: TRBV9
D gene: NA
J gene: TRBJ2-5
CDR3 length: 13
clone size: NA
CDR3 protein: CASSVVGGETQYF
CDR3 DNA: TGTGCCAGCAGCGTAGTGGGCGGGGAGACCCAGTACTTC

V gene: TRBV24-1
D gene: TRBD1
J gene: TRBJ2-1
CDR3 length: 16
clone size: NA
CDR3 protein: CATSDSRDRRYNEQFF
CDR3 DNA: TGTGCCACCAGTGATTCCCGGGACAGGAGATACAATGAGCAGTTCTTC

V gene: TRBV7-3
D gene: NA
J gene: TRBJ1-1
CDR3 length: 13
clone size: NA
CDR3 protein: CASSPPYWTEAFF
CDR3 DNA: TGTGCCAGCAGCCCGCCATACTGGACTGAAGCTTTCTTT

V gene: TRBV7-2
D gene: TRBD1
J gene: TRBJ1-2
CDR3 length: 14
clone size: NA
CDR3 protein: CASQTTGALGGYTF
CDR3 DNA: TGTGCCAGCCAGACTACAGGGGCACTAGGGGGCTACACCTTC

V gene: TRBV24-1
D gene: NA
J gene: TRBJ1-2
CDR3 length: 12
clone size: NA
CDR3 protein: CATSDVGGGYTF
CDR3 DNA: TGTGCCACCAGTGATGTCGGAGGAGGCTACACCTTC

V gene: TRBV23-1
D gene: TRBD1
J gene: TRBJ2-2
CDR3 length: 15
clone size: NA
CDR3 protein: CASSQRGQGPGELFF
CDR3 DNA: TGCGCCAGCAGTCAAAGGGGACAGGGCCCCGGGGAGCTGTTTTTT

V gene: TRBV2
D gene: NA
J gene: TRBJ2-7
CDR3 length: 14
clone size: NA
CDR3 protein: CASSATSRGYEQYF
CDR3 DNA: TGTGCCAGCAGTGCGACATCCAGGGGTTACGAGCAGTACTTC

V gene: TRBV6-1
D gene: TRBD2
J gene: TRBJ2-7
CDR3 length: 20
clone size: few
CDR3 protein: CASSEAHGLAGGPPSYEQYF
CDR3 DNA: TGTGCCAGCAGTGAAGCCCACGGACTAGCGGGGGGCCCTCCCTCCTACGAGCAGTACTTC

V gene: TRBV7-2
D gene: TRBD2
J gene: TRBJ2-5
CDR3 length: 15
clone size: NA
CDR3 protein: CASSLRLAVGETQYF
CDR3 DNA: TGTGCCAGCAGCTTAAGACTAGCCGTTGGGGAGACCCAGTACTTC

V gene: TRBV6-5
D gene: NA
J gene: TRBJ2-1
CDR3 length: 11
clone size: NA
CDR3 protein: CASQGVNEQFF
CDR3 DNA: TGTGCCAGCCAAGGGGTCAATGAGCAGTTCTTC

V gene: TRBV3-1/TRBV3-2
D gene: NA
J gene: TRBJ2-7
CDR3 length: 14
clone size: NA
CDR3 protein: CASSPPPGHHEQYF
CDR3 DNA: TGTGCCAGCAGCCCCCCCCCAGGGCACCACGAGCAGTACTTC

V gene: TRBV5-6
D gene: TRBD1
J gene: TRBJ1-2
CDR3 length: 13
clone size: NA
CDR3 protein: CASGPWTGGGYTF
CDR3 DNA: TGTGCCAGCGGGCCCTGGACAGGCGGTGGCTACACCTTC

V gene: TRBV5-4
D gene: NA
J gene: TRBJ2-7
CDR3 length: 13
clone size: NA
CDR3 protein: CASSAQGPGEQYF
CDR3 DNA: TGTGCCAGCAGCGCACAGGGACCTGGCGAGCAGTACTTC

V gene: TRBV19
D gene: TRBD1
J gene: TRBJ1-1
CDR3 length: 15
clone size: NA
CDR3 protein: CASSIGTGAFTEAFF
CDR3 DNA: TGTGCCAGTAGCATCGGGACAGGGGCTTTCACTGAAGCTTTCTTT

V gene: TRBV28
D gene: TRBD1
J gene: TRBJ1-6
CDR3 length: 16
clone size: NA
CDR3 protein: CASRRRQGGDNSPLHF
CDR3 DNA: TGTGCCAGCAGGCGCCGACAGGGGGGGGATAATTCACCCCTCCACTTT

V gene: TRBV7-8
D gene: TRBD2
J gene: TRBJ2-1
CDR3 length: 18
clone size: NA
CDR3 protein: CASSAGTSGGGRSGEQFF
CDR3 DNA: TGTGCCAGCAGCGCCGGGACTAGCGGGGGGGGCCGGAGCGGTGAGCAGTTCTTC

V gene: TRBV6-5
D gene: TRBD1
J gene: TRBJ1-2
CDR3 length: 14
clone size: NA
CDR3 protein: CASSYSGQTYGYTF
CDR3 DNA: TGTGCCAGCAGTTACTCGGGACAGACCTATGGCTACACCTTC

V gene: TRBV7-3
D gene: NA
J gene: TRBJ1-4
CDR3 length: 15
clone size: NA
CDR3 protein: CASSISGATNEKLFF
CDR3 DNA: TGTGCCAGCAGCATCTCGGGGGCAACTAATGAAAAACTGTTTTTT

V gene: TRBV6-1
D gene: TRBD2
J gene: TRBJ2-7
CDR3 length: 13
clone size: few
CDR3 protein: CASSELAAYEQYF
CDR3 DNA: TGTGCCAGCAGTGAACTAGCGGCCTACGAGCAGTACTTC

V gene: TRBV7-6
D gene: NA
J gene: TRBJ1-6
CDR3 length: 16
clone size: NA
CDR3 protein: CASSLEAGAYNSPLHF
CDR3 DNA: TGTGCCAGCAGCTTAGAAGCGGGAGCCTATAATTCACCCCTCCACTTT